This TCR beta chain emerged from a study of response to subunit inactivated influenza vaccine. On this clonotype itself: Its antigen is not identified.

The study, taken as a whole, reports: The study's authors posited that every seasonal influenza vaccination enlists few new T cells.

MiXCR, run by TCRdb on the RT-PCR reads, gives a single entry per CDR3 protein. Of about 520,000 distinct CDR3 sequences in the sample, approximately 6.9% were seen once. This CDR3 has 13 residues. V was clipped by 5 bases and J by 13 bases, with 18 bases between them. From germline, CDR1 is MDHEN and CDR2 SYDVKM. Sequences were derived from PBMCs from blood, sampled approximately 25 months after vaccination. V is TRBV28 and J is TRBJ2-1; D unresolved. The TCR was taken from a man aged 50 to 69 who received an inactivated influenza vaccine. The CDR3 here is CASSQPTFAVQFF. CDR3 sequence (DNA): TGTGCCAGCAGTCAACCAACCTTCGCGGTACAGTTCTTC. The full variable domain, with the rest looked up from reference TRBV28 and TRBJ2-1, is DVKVTQSSRYLVKRTGEKVFLECVQDMDHENMFWYRQDPGLGLRLIYFSYDVKMKEKGDIPEGYSVSREKKERFSLILESASTNQTSMYLCASSQPTFAVQFFGPGTRLTVL.